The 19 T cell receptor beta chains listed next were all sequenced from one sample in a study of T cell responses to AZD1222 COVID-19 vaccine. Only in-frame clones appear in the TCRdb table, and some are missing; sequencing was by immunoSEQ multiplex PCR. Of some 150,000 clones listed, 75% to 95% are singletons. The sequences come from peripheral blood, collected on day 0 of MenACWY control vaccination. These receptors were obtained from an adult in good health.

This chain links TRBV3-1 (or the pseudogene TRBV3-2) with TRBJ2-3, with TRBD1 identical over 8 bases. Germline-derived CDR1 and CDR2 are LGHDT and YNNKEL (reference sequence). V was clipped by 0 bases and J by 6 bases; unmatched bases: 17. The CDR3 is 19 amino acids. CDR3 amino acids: CASSQDRPIIRTGIDTQYF. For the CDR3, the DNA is TGTGCCAGCAGCCAAGATCGCCCCATCATCAGGACAGGGATCGATACGCAGTATTTT.

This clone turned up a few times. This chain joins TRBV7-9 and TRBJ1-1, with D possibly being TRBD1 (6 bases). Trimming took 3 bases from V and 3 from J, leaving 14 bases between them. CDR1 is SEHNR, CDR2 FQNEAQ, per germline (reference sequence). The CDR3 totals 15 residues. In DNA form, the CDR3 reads TGTGCCAGCAGCTTCAGGGGAAAGGGAGACACTGAAGCTTTCTTT. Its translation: CASSFRGKGDTEAFF.

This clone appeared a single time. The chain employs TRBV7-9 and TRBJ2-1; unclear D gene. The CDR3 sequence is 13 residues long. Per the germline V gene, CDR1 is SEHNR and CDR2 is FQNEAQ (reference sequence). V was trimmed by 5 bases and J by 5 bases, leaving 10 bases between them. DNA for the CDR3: TGTGCCAGCAGCCTGTGGACCCACAATGAGCAGTTCTTC. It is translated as CASSLWTHNEQFF.

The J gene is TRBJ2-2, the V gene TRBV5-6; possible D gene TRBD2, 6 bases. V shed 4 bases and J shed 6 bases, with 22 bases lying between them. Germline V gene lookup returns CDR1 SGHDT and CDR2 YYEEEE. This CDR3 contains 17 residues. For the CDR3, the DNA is TGTGCCAGCAGCCTTCTAACCTTCCGGGAGCGCGCCGGGGAGCTGTTTTTT. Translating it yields CASSLLTFRERAGELFF.

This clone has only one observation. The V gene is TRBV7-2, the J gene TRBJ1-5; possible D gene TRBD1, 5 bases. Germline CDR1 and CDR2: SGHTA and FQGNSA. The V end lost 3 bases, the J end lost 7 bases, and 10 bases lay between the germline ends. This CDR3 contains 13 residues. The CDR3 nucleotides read TGTGCCAGCAGCTTGTATGAGGGGCAGCCCCAGCATTTT. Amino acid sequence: CASSLYEGQPQHF.

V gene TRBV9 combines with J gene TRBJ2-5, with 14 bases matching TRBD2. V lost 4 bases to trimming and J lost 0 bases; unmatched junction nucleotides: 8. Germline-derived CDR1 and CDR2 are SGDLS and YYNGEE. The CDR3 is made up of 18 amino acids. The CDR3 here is CASSLGLAGGPYQETQYF. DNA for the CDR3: TGTGCCAGCAGCCTTGGACTAGCGGGGGGCCCCTACCAAGAGACCCAGTACTTC.

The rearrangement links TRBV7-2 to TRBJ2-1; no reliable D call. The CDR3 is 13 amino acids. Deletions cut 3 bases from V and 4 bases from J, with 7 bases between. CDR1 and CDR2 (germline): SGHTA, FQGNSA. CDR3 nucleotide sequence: TGTGCCAGCAGCTTCTTGGGTTACAATGAGCAGTTCTTC. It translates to CASSFLGYNEQFF.

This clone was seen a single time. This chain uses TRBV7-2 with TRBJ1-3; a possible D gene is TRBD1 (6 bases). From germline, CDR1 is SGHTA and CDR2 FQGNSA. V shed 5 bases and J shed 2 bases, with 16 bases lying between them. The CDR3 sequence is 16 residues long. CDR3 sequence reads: CASSPTGTRAGNTIYF. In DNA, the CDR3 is TGTGCCAGCAGCCCGACAGGTACGCGGGCTGGAAACACCATATATTTT.

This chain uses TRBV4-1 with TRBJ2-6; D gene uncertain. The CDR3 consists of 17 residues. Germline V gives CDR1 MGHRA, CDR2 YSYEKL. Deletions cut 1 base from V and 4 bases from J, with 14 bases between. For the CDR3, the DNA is TGCGCCAGCAGCCAAGTCCCCCGGGTGGCAGGGGCCAACGTCCTGACTTTC. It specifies CASSQVPRVAGANVLTF.

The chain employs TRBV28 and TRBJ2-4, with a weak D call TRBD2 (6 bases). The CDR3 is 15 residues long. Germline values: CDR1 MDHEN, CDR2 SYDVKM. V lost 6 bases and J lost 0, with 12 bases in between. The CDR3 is CASSLTGLAKNIQYF. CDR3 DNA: TGTGCCAGCAGCCTCACGGGACTAGCCAAAAACATTCAGTACTTC.

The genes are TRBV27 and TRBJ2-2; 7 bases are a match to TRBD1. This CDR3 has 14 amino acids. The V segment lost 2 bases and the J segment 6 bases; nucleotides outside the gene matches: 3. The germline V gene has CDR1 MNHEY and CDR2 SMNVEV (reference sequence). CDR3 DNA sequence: TGTGCCAGCAGTTTAATTCAGGGGGCCGGGGAGCTGTTTTTT. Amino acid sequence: CASSLIQGAGELFF.

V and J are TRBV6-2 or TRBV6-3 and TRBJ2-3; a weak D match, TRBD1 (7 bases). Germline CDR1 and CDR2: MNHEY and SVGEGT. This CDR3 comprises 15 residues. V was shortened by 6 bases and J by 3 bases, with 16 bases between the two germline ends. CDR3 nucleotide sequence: TGTGCCAGCAGCTGGAGGGGGCGAGGGACAGATACGCAGTATTTT. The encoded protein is CASSWRGRGTDTQYF.

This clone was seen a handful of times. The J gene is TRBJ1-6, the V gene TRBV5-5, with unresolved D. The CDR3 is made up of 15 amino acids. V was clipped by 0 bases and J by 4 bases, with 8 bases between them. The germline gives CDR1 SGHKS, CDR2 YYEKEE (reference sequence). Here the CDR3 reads CASSLATGYNSPLHF. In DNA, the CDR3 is TGTGCCAGCAGCTTGGCCACGGGTTATAATTCACCCCTCCACTTT.

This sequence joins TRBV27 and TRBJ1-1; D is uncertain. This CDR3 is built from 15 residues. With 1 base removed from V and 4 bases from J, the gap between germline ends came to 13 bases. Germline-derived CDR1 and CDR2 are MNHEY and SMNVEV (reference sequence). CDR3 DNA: TGTGCCAGCAGTTTATTGGCCGGGGTGGGCACTGAAGCTTTCTTT. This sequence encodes CASSLLAGVGTEAFF.

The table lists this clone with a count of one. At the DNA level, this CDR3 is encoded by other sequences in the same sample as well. The CDR3 DNA sequence: TGCGCCAGCAGCTTGTCAAGCGGGAGCACAGATACGCAGTATTTT. Its translation: CASSLSSGSTDTQYF. The chain carries TRBV5-1 and TRBJ2-3, with a tentative D call TRBD2 (6 bases). The V end was cut by 1 base, the J end by 0 bases, with 9 bases between. The CDR3 consists of 15 residues. The V gene's germline CDR1 is SGHRS and CDR2 YFSETQ.

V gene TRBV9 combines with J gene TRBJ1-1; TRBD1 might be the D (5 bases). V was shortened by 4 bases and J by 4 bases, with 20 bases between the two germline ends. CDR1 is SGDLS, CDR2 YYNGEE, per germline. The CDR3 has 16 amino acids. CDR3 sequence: CASSSRAVGPGTEAFF. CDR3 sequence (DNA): TGTGCCAGCAGCTCCCGGGCTGTGGGGCCGGGCACTGAAGCTTTCTTT.

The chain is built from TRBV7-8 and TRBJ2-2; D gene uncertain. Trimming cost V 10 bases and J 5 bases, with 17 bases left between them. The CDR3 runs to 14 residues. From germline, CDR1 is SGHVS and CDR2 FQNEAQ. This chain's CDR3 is CATGPLGKTGELFF. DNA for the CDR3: TGTGCCACCGGGCCTCTCGGAAAAACCGGGGAGCTGTTTTTT.

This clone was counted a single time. The CDR3 DNA follows: TGTGCCACCAGTGATTGGAGCGGGAGTGGGGAGACCCAGTACTTC. This gives the protein CATSDWSGSGETQYF. The chain links TRBV24-1 to TRBJ2-5, with TRBD2 identical over 8 bases. The CDR3 is 15 amino acids. The ends lost 2 bases at V and 5 bases at J; junction bases unmatched: 6. The germline CDR1 and CDR2 sequences are KGHDR and SFDVKD.

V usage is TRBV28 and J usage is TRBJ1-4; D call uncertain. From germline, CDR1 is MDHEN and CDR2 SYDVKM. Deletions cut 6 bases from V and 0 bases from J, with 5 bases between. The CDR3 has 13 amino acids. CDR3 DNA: TGTGCCAGCAGCCAGACAACTAATGAAAAACTGTTTTTT. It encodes CASSQTTNEKLFF. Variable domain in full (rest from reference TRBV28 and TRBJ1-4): DVKVTQSSRYLVKRTGEKVFLECVQDMDHENMFWYRQDPGLGLRLIYFSYDVKMKEKGDIPEGYSVSREKKERFSLILESASTNQTSMYLCASSQTTNEKLFFGSGTQLSVL.